This TCR beta chain is drawn from a study of blood T cell repertoires in COVID-19. CDR3 length equals 20 residues. Germline values: CDR1 SGHRS, CDR2 YFSETQ. Trimming took 5 bases from V and 5 from J; bases not matched to a gene: 24. The table lists this clone with a count of one. The authors' processing: Reference gene primers were amplified, and this amplification served to estimate nucleated cell counts. The assay was immunoSEQ multiplex PCR, and TCRdb's table has in-frame clones only and misses some. The V and J calls and clone size were taken over from that table, and D and trimming were inferred from the DNA. This table holds 130,000 to 150,000 clones, approximately 86% found once.

This TCR was recovered from a woman aged 45-65 years with acute or convalescent COVID-19. The sample taken for sequencing was peripheral blood. The V call is TRBV5-1, the J call TRBJ2-5; 10 bases agree with TRBD2. Written as DNA, the CDR3 is TGCGCCAGCAGGCTCCTGGCACCCTTAACAAAGCGGGAGGGGGCCGAGACCCAGTACTTC. This gives the protein CASRLLAPLTKREGAETQYF.